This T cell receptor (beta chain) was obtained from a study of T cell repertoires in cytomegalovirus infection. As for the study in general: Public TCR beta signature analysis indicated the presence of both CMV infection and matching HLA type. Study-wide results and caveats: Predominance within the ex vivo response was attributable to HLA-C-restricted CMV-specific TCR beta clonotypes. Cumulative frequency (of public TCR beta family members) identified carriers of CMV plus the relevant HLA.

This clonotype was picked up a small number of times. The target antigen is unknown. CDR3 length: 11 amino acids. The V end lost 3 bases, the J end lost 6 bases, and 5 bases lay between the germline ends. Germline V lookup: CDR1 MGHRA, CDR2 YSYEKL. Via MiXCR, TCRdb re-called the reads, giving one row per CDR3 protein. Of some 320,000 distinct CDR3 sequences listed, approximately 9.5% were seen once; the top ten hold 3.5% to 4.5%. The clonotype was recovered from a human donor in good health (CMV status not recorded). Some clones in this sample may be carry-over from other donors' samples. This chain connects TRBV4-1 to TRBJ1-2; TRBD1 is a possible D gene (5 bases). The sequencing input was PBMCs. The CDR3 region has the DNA TGCGCCAGCAGCCACAGGGATGGCTACACCTTC. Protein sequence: CASSHRDGYTF.